The following is a TCR beta chain sequence with its context. This record comes from a study of blood T cell repertoires in COVID-19. TCRdb's copy holds only in-frame clones and misses some; the assay was immunoSEQ multiplex PCR. The sample holds some 200,000 clones, around 80% seen once. CDR1 and CDR2 (germline): KGHSH, LQKENI. CDR3 length: 23 residues. Losses at the gene ends were 2 bases for V and 5 bases for J; bases not matched to a gene: 29. This rearrangement joins TRBV18 to TRBJ2-5; 10 nucleotides agree with TRBD1. The sample taken for sequencing was peripheral blood. This TCR came from a woman between 65 and 79 years old with acute or convalescent COVID-19. CDR3 sequence: CASSPGWDRGWYGLLGGGETQYF. CDR3 coding DNA: TGTGCCAGCTCACCAGGGTGGGACAGGGGTTGGTATGGGTTGCTGGGGGGAGGGGAGACCCAGTACTTC.